The 11 T cell receptor beta chains below were found in one sample sequenced in a study of human T cells and chemical hapten exposure. Extraction of total RNA was performed on unfractionated whole blood. One entry per CDR3 protein results from TCRdb running MiXCR on the 5' RACE reads. Here the sample spans approximately 80,000 distinct CDR3 sequences, 15% being singletons. The receptors shown here come from a female donor in good health.

This clonotype has just a few counts. This sequence joins TRBV5-5 and TRBJ2-5; 12 bases line up with TRBD2. The CDR3 contains 17 residues. Trimming at V came to 4 bases and at J to 1 base, leaving 8 bases not matched to a gene. From germline, CDR1 is SGHKS and CDR2 YYEKEE (reference sequence). CDR3 nucleotides: TGTGCCAGCAGCGGGGGCCGACTAGCGGGGGCCCAAGAGACCCAGTACTTC. Its protein is CASSGGRLAGAQETQYF. Filled out from reference TRBV5-5 and TRBJ2-5, the complete variable domain reads DAGVTQSPTHLIKTRGQQVTLRCSPISGHKSVSWYQQVLGQGPQFIFQYYEKEERGRGNFPDRFSARQFPNYSSELNVNALLLGDSALYLCASSGGRLAGAQETQYFGPGTRLLVL.

This chain connects TRBV11-2 to TRBJ2-3, with D unresolved. The V gene's germline CDR1 is SGHAT and CDR2 FQNNGV. This CDR3 region has 13 residues. V dropped 2 bases and J dropped 2 bases, with 5 bases sitting between them. CDR3 amino acids: CASSLFPTDTQYF. The CDR3 coding sequence is TGTGCCAGCAGCTTATTTCCCACAGATACGCAGTATTTT.

CDR3 nucleotide sequence: TGCAGCGTTGAAGGCGGGCTAAGCACAGATACGCAGTATTTT. Amino acid sequence: CSVEGGLSTDTQYF. The chain uses TRBV29-1 and TRBJ2-3; possible D gene TRBD2, 5 bases. CDR1 is SQVTM and CDR2 is ANQGSEA in the germline V gene. Trimming removed 1 base from V and 0 bases from J, with 8 bases in between. The CDR3 is 14 residues long.

This clonotype showed up just a few times. The chain carries TRBV6-5 and TRBJ1-2, with no clear D. The CDR3 loop spans 15 amino acids. From germline, CDR1 is MNHEY and CDR2 SVGAGI. Trimming pared 5 bases from V and 3 bases from J, leaving 16 bases between. For the CDR3, the DNA is TGTGCCAGCAGTCCCGGGAGGAGTTCGTACTATGGCTACACCTTC. Amino acid sequence: CASSPGRSSYYGYTF.

The chain uses TRBV6-4 and TRBJ2-1; 13 nucleotides match TRBD2. Germline V gene data show CDR1 as MRHNA and CDR2 as SNTAGT. With 3 bases clipped from V and 5 bases from J, the junction kept 7 bases outside the gene matches. The CDR3 loop spans 17 amino acids. The CDR3 loop reads CASSEWGGTSGNNEQFF. For the CDR3, the DNA is TGTGCCAGCAGTGAATGGGGGGGGACTAGCGGGAACAATGAGCAGTTCTTC.

The chain's CDR3 is CASSSFADYGYTF. The CDR3 DNA reads TGTGCCAGCAGCTCTTTTGCGGACTATGGCTACACCTTC. The chain links TRBV7-2 to TRBJ1-2; D ambiguous. The V gene's germline CDR1 is SGHTA and CDR2 FQGNSA. The V end lost 4 bases, the J end lost 3 bases, and 9 bases lay between the germline ends. The CDR3 sequence is 13 residues long.

This clonotype was seen only a few times. This chain links TRBV7-2 with TRBJ2-1; D call uncertain. V shed 5 bases and J shed 7 bases, with 12 bases lying between them. The CDR3 is 13 residues long. CDR1 and CDR2 from the germline V gene are SGHTA and FQGNSA. CDR3: CASSPTRGNEQFF. DNA for the CDR3: TGTGCCAGCAGCCCCACGAGAGGTAATGAGCAGTTCTTC. The complete variable domain, with remaining parts taken from reference TRBV7-2 and TRBJ2-1, reads GAGVSQSPSNKVTEKGKDVELRCDPISGHTALYWYRQSLGQGLEFLIYFQGNSAPDKSGLPSDRFSAERTGGSVSTLTIQRTQQEDSAVYLCASSPTRGNEQFFGPGTRLTVL.

This chain connects TRBV5-8 to TRBJ2-1; D remains unclear. Trimming took 5 bases from V and 2 from J, leaving 14 bases between them. CDR3 length: 15 residues. Per the germline V gene, CDR1 is SGHTS and CDR2 is YDEGEE. CDR3 region: CASSSGIRAYNEQFF. The DNA for the CDR3 is TGTGCCAGCAGTTCCGGTATTCGGGCCTACAATGAGCAGTTCTTC.

The V gene is TRBV10-3, the J gene TRBJ1-1; 9 nucleotides agree with TRBD1. Per germline, CDR1 ENHRY and CDR2 SYGVKD. Germline trimming cut 7 bases from V and 5 bases from J; bases unmatched to any gene: 5. The CDR3 is made up of 13 amino acids. The CDR3 is CAIKGTGTTEAFF. In DNA form, the CDR3 reads TGTGCCATCAAGGGGACAGGGACGACTGAAGCTTTCTTT.

The chain links TRBV25-1 to TRBJ1-1; D remains unclear. The CDR3 has 10 residues. Deletions cut 6 bases from V and 7 bases from J, with 6 bases between. Germline-derived CDR1 and CDR2 are MGHDK and SYGVNS. CDR3 coding DNA: TGTGCCAGCAGGGGTAGTGAAGCTTTCTTT. Its translation is CASRGSEAFF.

There are a few counts of this clonotype. This sequence joins TRBV30 and TRBJ1-3, with TRBD1 as a possible D gene (5 bases). The germline gives CDR1 GTSNPN, CDR2 SVGIG (reference sequence). The CDR3 covers 15 residues. Deletions cut 2 bases from V and 0 bases from J, with 11 bases between. In DNA form, the CDR3 reads TGTGCCTGGAGTTACAGGACTTTCTCTGGAAACACCATATATTTT. It is translated as CAWSYRTFSGNTIYF.